Listed below are T cell receptor beta chains from one sample, sequenced in a study of blood T cell repertoires in COVID-19. The repertoire was sequenced with immunoSEQ multiplex PCR; TCRdb's copy has only in-frame clones and lacks some. The repertoire holds about 68,000 clones, with 89% as singletons. Sequenced sample: peripheral blood. The receptors were gathered from a man aged 45-65 years with active COVID-19. The CDR3 runs from the conserved cysteine through the conserved F or W. D genes are given only for firm matches. A clone size is listed for some rows: how often the clone was seen (once, few, many), or a class if it is expanded.

D gene	V gene	clone size	J gene	CDR3 protein	CDR3 DNA
.	TRBV19	.	TRBJ1-2	CASRSDSQFYGYTF	TGTGCCAGTAGATCCGACAGTCAGTTTTATGGCTACACCTTC
.	TRBV7-8	.	TRBJ2-5	CASSTGLQETQYF	TGTGCCAGCAGCACGGGACTGCAAGAGACCCAGTACTTC
TRBD2	TRBV30	once	TRBJ2-7	CAWSAKGRGPSYEQYF	TGTGCCTGGAGCGCTAAGGGGAGGGGCCCTTCCTACGAGCAGTACTTC
.	TRBV4-2	few	TRBJ1-1	CASSHLDRNTEAFF	TGTGCCAGCAGCCACCTGGACAGGAACACTGAAGCTTTCTTT
.	TRBV7-2	.	TRBJ2-7	CASSPAYEQYF	TGTGCCAGCAGCCCAGCCTACGAGCAGTACTTC
TRBD2	TRBV19	.	TRBJ2-7	CASRGAGEMYF	TGTGCCAGCCGAGGGGCGGGGGAGATGTACTTC
TRBD1	TRBV5-4	once	TRBJ1-2	CASTPTGGRGYTF	TGTGCCAGCACCCCGACAGGGGGAAGAGGCTACACCTTC
.	TRBV29-1	.	TRBJ2-1	CSGGSQGYNEQFF	TGCAGCGGGGGGTCCCAGGGGTACAATGAGCAGTTCTTC
TRBD1	TRBV7-2	once	TRBJ1-2	CASSLGQGAYGYTF	TGTGCCAGCAGCTTAGGACAGGGGGCCTATGGCTACACCTTC
.	TRBV19	.	TRBJ2-2	CASGSPRGNTGELFF	TGTGCCAGCGGAAGCCCCCGAGGGAACACCGGGGAGCTGTTTTTT
TRBD1	TRBV9	.	TRBJ1-4	CASSGGQGGEKLFF	TGTGCCAGCAGCGGGGGACAGGGGGGTGAAAAACTGTTTTTT
.	TRBV9	.	TRBJ1-2	CASSVGGDYGYTF	TGTGCCAGCAGCGTAGGGGGCGACTATGGCTACACCTTC
TRBD1	TRBV7-9	few	TRBJ1-5	CASSRGTGQSSNQPQHF	TGTGCCAGCAGCCGGGGAACGGGACAGAGTAGCAATCAGCCCCAGCATTTT
.	TRBV4-3	.	TRBJ1-5	CASSQDTGTRDEPQHF	TGCGCCAGCAGCCAAGATACCGGGACAAGAGACGAGCCCCAGCATTTT
.	TRBV19	.	TRBJ2-2	CASSRRGNTGELFF	TGTGCCAGTAGTAGGCGGGGGAACACCGGGGAGCTGTTTTTT
TRBD1	TRBV10-3	.	TRBJ1-1	CASQWDRKNTEAFF	TGTGCCAGCCAATGGGACAGGAAGAACACTGAAGCTTTCTTT
TRBD2	TRBV19	.	TRBJ2-3	CASKLSGDTDTQYF	TGTGCCAGTAAACTCAGCGGGGACACAGATACGCAGTATTTT
.	TRBV7-7	.	TRBJ2-1	CASSLNRARDNEQFF	TGTGCCAGCAGCCTGAACAGGGCTCGGGACAATGAGCAGTTCTTC
.	TRBV10-2	few	TRBJ2-3	CASSFRAEYTDTQYF	TGCGCCAGCAGTTTCAGGGCTGAATACACAGATACGCAGTATTTT
.	TRBV6-5	.	TRBJ1-2	CASTKPGINYGYTF	TGTGCCAGCACTAAACCGGGGATTAACTATGGCTACACCTTC
.	TRBV6-6	.	TRBJ1-4	CASSPSREKLFF	TGTGCCAGCAGCCCCTCCCGGGAAAAACTGTTTTTT
TRBD2	TRBV12-3/TRBV12-4	.	TRBJ2-3	CASSWTSEDTQYF	TGTGCCAGCAGTTGGACTAGCGAGGATACGCAGTATTTT
.	TRBV18	.	TRBJ1-1	CASSPPTLANTEAFF	TGTGCCAGCTCACCACCGACGTTAGCGAACACTGAAGCTTTCTTT
TRBD1	TRBV7-2	.	TRBJ1-6	CASSLGGRGGRYNSPLHF	TGTGCCAGCAGCTTAGGAGGGAGAGGGGGCCGTTATAATTCACCCCTCCACTTT
TRBD1	TRBV6-4	.	TRBJ2-3	CASSDTQGATDTQYF	TGTGCCAGCAGTGACACGCAGGGGGCGACAGATACGCAGTATTTT
TRBD1	TRBV2	.	TRBJ1-1	CASSRDSEAFF	TGTGCCAGCAGCAGGGACAGTGAAGCTTTCTTT
TRBD2	TRBV6-5	.	TRBJ2-1	CASSKLSGGYNEQFF	TGTGCCAGCAGTAAGCTCAGCGGGGGCTACAATGAGCAGTTCTTC
.	TRBV7-2	.	TRBJ1-5	CASSLVAAPGPQHF	TGTGCCAGCAGCTTAGTTGCGGCTCCTGGGCCCCAGCATTTT
.	TRBV7-9	.	TRBJ1-2	CASSLVAENYGYTF	TGTGCCAGCAGCTTAGTAGCAGAGAACTATGGCTACACCTTC
.	TRBV12-5	.	TRBJ2-1	CASGSPILPLDEQFF	TGTGCTAGTGGTTCCCCGATCCTCCCACTCGATGAGCAGTTCTTC
.	TRBV19	.	TRBJ2-5	CASSIVGTTQETQYF	TGTGCCAGTAGTATTGTTGGGACAACCCAAGAGACCCAGTACTTC
TRBD2	TRBV2	.	TRBJ2-6	CASSEASGGFGANVLTF	TGTGCCAGCAGTGAAGCTAGCGGGGGGTTTGGGGCCAACGTCCTGACTTTC
TRBD2	TRBV19	.	TRBJ2-5	CASSIASGGEYQETQYF	TGTGCCAGTAGTATAGCAAGCGGGGGGGAGTACCAAGAGACCCAGTACTTC
.	TRBV30	.	TRBJ1-5	CAWSWGSSEPQHF	TGTGCCTGGAGTTGGGGCAGCTCGGAGCCCCAGCATTTT
.	TRBV11-2	.	TRBJ2-7	CASSLVLGQLYEQYF	TGTGCCAGCAGCTTAGTTCTCGGACAGCTCTACGAGCAGTACTTC
.	TRBV7-2	.	TRBJ1-6	CASSFPGDSPLHF	TGTGCCAGCAGCTTCCCAGGGGATTCACCCCTCCACTTT
.	TRBV5-1	few	TRBJ1-4	CASSLHSRGEKLFF	TGCGCCAGCAGCTTGCACAGTCGGGGGGAAAAACTGTTTTTT
TRBD1	TRBV27	.	TRBJ1-2	CASSLHDRVYGYTF	TGTGCCAGCAGTTTACACGACAGGGTCTATGGCTACACCTTC
TRBD2	TRBV9	.	TRBJ2-3	CASSVSLAGGIDTQYF	TGTGCCAGCAGCGTGAGCCTAGCGGGGGGAATAGATACGCAGTATTTT
.	TRBV10-3	.	TRBJ2-1	CAISESNRAFLVF	TGTGCCATCAGTGAGTCGAACAGGGCTTTCCTGGTCTTC
TRBD2	TRBV5-1	.	TRBJ2-3	CASSALYSGGAVDTQYF	TGCGCCAGCAGCGCTCTTTATAGCGGGGGGGCCGTGGATACGCAGTATTTT
.	TRBV7-9	.	TRBJ2-7	CASSPPGQYEQYF	TGTGCCAGCAGCCCCCCCGGACAGTACGAGCAGTACTTC
.	TRBV3-1/TRBV3-2	.	TRBJ2-5	CASSQNRAETQYF	TGTGCCAGCAGCCAGAACAGGGCCGAGACCCAGTACTTC
TRBD1	TRBV9	.	TRBJ1-1	CASSSGQGYTEAFF	TGTGCCAGCAGCTCAGGACAGGGGTACACTGAAGCTTTCTTT